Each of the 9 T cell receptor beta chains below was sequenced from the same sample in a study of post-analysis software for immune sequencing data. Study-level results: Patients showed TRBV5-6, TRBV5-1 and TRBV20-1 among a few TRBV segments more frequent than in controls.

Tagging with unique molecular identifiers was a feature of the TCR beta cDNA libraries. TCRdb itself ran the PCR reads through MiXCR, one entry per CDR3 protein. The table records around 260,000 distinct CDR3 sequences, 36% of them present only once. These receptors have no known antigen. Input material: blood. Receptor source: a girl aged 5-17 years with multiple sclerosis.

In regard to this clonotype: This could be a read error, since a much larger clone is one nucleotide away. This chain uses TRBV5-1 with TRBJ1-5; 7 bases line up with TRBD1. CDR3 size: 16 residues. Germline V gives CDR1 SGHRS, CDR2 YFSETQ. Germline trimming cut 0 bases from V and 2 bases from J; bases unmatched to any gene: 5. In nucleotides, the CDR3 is TGCGCCAGCAGCTTGGGTGACAGGGCGGGCAATCAGCCCCAGCATTTT. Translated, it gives CASSLGDRAGNQPQHF.

The CDR3 region is CASSRSSSINYGYTF. In DNA, the CDR3 is TGTGCCAGCAGTCGATCCTCGTCTATTAACTATGGCTACACCTTC. This rearrangement joins TRBV6-5 to TRBJ1-2; no reliable D call. V was shortened by 5 bases and J by 1 base, with 14 bases between the two germline ends. The CDR3 consists of 15 residues. In germline, CDR1 is MNHEY, CDR2 SVGAGI.

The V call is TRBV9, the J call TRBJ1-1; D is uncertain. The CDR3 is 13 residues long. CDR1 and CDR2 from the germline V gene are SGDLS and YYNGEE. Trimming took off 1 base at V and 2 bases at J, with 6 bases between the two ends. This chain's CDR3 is CASSVSSNTEAFF. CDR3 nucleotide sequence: TGTGCCAGCAGCGTATCAAGTAACACTGAAGCTTTCTTT.

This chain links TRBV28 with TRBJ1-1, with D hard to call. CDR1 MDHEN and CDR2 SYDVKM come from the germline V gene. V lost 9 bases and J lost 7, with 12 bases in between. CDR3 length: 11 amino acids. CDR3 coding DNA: TGTGCCAGTCGGAGGTTCCTTGAAGCTTTCTTT. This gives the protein CASRRFLEAFF.

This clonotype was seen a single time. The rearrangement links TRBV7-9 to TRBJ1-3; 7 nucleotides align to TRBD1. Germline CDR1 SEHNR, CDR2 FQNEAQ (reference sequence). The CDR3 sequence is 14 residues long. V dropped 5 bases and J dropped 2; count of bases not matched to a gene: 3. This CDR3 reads CASSLGTAGNTIYF. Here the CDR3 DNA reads TGTGCCAGCAGCCTAGGGACAGCTGGAAACACCATATATTTT.

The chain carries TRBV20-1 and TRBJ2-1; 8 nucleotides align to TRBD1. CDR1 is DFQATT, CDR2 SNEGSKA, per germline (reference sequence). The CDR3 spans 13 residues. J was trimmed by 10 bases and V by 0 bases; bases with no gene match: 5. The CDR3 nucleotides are TGCAGTGCTAGAGACAGGGGGCAGGACGAGCAGTTCTTC. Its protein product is CSARDRGQDEQFF.

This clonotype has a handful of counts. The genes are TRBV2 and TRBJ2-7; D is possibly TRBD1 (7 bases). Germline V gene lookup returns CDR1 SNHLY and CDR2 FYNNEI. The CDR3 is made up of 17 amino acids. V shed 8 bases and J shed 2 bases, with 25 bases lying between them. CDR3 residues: CASLPTIAETGTYEQYF. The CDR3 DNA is TGTGCCAGCCTTCCGACAATAGCGGAGACAGGGACCTACGAGCAGTACTTC.

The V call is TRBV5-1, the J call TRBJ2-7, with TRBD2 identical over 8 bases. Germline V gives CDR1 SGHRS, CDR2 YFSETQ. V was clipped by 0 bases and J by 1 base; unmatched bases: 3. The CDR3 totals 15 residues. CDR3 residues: CASSLEGTSSYEQYF. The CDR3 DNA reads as TGCGCCAGCAGCTTGGAGGGGACTAGTTCCTACGAGCAGTACTTC.

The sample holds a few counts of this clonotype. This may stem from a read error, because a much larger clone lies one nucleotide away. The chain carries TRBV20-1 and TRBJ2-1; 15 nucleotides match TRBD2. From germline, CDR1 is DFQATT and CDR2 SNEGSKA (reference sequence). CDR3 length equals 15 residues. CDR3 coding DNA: TGCAGTGCTCTCGGACTAGCGGGAGGGCGCGGTGAGCGGTTCTTC. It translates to CSALGLAGGRGERFF.